Listed below are T cell receptor beta chains from one sample, sequenced in a study of blood T cell repertoires in COVID-19. Sequencing was performed with immunoSEQ multiplex PCR; in TCRdb, only in-frame clones are kept and a portion is missing. The data show 140,000 or so clones, around 90% seen once. Sequencing used peripheral blood. These receptors were taken from a human donor in a cohort sampled during active COVID-19. Each CDR3 is given with its conserved first and last residue. A D gene is named only where the DNA matches it firmly. The size of a clone is reported for some rows only, either as once, few or many, or as a class for expanded clones.

V: TRBV9
J: TRBJ2-1
size: -
D: -
DNA: TGTGCCAGCAGCGTATACGGACTCACGGGCTACAATGAGCAGTTCTTC
CDR3: CASSVYGLTGYNEQFF

V: TRBV7-9
J: TRBJ2-1
size: -
D: TRBD2
DNA: TGTGCCAGCAGCTTAGGCCTAGCGGGGGGAACCCTAGAGCAGTTCTTC
CDR3: CASSLGLAGGTLEQFF

V: TRBV14
J: TRBJ1-5
size: -
D: -
DNA: TGTGCCAGGTCCAGGGGAAATCAGCCCCAGCATTTT
CDR3: CARSRGNQPQHF

V: TRBV4-1
J: TRBJ2-3
size: -
D: -
DNA: TGCGCCAGCAGCCAGTCCTCCACAGATACGCAGTATTTT
CDR3: CASSQSSTDTQYF

V: TRBV19
J: TRBJ2-4
size: -
D: TRBD1
DNA: TGTGCCAGTAGTCCCCGGGACAGGGACATTCAGTACTTC
CDR3: CASSPRDRDIQYF

V: TRBV7-2
J: TRBJ2-3
size: -
D: -
DNA: TGTGCCAGCAGCTTTGGGCGCTACCGCGAGGATACGCAGTATTTT
CDR3: CASSFGRYREDTQYF

V: TRBV5-1
J: TRBJ2-3
size: -
D: -
DNA: TGCGCCAGCAGCTTGGTCGCAGGATCAGATACGCAGTATTTT
CDR3: CASSLVAGSDTQYF

V: TRBV7-9
J: TRBJ2-6
size: once
D: TRBD2
DNA: TGTGCCAGCCCTAGCGGTCCCTCTGGGGCCAACGTCCTGACTTTC
CDR3: CASPSGPSGANVLTF

V: TRBV25-1
J: TRBJ1-5
size: -
D: TRBD1
DNA: TGTGGTCAGGGACAGGGATGTTATAGCAATCAGCCCCAGCATTTT
CDR3: CGQGQGCYSNQPQHF

V: TRBV28
J: TRBJ2-7
size: -
D: -
DNA: TGTGCCAGCAACCCCGTCCAGGGGACCTACGAGCAGTACTTC
CDR3: CASNPVQGTYEQYF

V: TRBV6-2/TRBV6-3
J: TRBJ2-7
size: -
D: -
DNA: TGTGCCAGCAGACCTCGAATCGGGGGAGTGGACGAGCAGTACTTC
CDR3: CASRPRIGGVDEQYF

V: TRBV10-2
J: TRBJ2-1
size: -
D: -
DNA: TGCGCCAGCAGGCGGGGTTACAATGAGCAGTTCTTC
CDR3: CASRRGYNEQFF

V: TRBV11-3
J: TRBJ2-2
size: -
D: TRBD2
DNA: TGTGCCAGCAGTCCTTGGAGCGGGGAGAACACCGGGGAGCTGTTTTTT
CDR3: CASSPWSGENTGELFF

V: TRBV4-1
J: TRBJ2-1
size: once
D: TRBD2
DNA: TGCGCCAGCAGCCAAGATCCCGGACTAGCGGGAGAGGTATACAATGAGCAGTTCTTC
CDR3: CASSQDPGLAGEVYNEQFF

V: TRBV9
J: TRBJ1-2
size: -
D: TRBD1
DNA: TGTGCCAGCAGCGTAGGGACAGGGCGGGATGGCTACACCTTC
CDR3: CASSVGTGRDGYTF

V: TRBV5-6
J: TRBJ2-1
size: -
D: TRBD1
DNA: TGTGCCAGCAGCTTGACCGGGACAGGCGTCTATCGCGAGCAGTTCTTC
CDR3: CASSLTGTGVYREQFF

V: TRBV19
J: TRBJ2-3
size: -
D: TRBD2
DNA: TGTGCCAGTAGCCTAGCGGGGAGCACAGATACGCAGTATTTT
CDR3: CASSLAGSTDTQYF

V: TRBV3-1/TRBV3-2
J: TRBJ2-5
size: -
D: -
DNA: TGTGCCAGCAGCCCGGACGGCCGTAGCGGAGAGACCCAGTACTTC
CDR3: CASSPDGRSGETQYF

V: TRBV5-4
J: TRBJ2-7
size: -
D: -
DNA: TGTGCCAGCAGCTTGACCCCGGGTCCGAGCTCCTACGAGCAGTACTTC
CDR3: CASSLTPGPSSYEQYF

V: TRBV11-2
J: TRBJ2-3
size: -
D: -
DNA: TGTGCCAGCAGACAGTCGGGGGGCACAGATACGCAGTATTTT
CDR3: CASRQSGGTDTQYF

V: TRBV7-9
J: TRBJ1-4
size: -
D: TRBD1
DNA: TGTGCCAGCAGCCCTCCGGGACAGGCTCTTGAAAAACTGTTTTTT
CDR3: CASSPPGQALEKLFF

V: TRBV10-2
J: TRBJ2-1
size: -
D: TRBD2
DNA: TGCGCCAGCAGCCCACTAACTAGCGGGAGTGGGAATGAGCAGTTCTTC
CDR3: CASSPLTSGSGNEQFF

V: TRBV4-1
J: TRBJ2-7
size: -
D: TRBD1
DNA: TGCGCCAGCAGCCAAGGACAGGGTCCCTCCTACGAGCAGTACTTC
CDR3: CASSQGQGPSYEQYF

V: TRBV7-9
J: TRBJ1-2
size: -
D: -
DNA: TGTGCCAGCAGCCTACAGGGATATTATGGCTACACCTTC
CDR3: CASSLQGYYGYTF

V: TRBV5-4
J: TRBJ2-1
size: -
D: TRBD2
DNA: TGTGCCAGCAGCTTGGGGACTAGCGGATACAATGAGCAGTTCTTC
CDR3: CASSLGTSGYNEQFF

V: TRBV19
J: TRBJ1-5
size: once
D: TRBD1
DNA: TGTGCCAGTAGTATTGGTGGACAGGGGCTGAATCAGCCCCAGCATTTT
CDR3: CASSIGGQGLNQPQHF

V: TRBV2
J: TRBJ2-1
size: -
D: TRBD2
DNA: TGTGCCAGCAGTGTTAGGGCTAGCGGTTACAATGAGCAGTTCTTC
CDR3: CASSVRASGYNEQFF

V: TRBV5-5
J: TRBJ1-6
size: -
D: -
DNA: TGTGCCAGCAGCTTGGCGGGGGGAAGGGGATCCTATAATTCACCCCTCCACTTT
CDR3: CASSLAGGRGSYNSPLHF

V: TRBV7-2
J: TRBJ2-1
size: -
D: TRBD2
DNA: TGTGCCAGCAGCTTAGCGCGGGGGGGGCATTACGATGAGCAGTTCTTC
CDR3: CASSLARGGHYDEQFF

V: TRBV19
J: TRBJ2-7
size: -
D: TRBD1
DNA: TGTGCCAGTAGTATAGTAGTTTCCGGGACAGCGTACGAGCAGTACTTC
CDR3: CASSIVVSGTAYEQYF

V: TRBV30
J: TRBJ2-3
size: few
D: TRBD1
DNA: TGTGCCGGGACAGGGGGACACCCTAGCACAGATACGCAGTATTTT
CDR3: CAGTGGHPSTDTQYF

V: TRBV2
J: TRBJ2-1
size: -
D: -
DNA: TGTGCCAGCAGTGAGAGGCCGACGGTGGTCTTC
CDR3: CASSERPTVVF

V: TRBV6-5
J: TRBJ2-7
size: few
D: -
DNA: TGTGCCAGCAGTTACATCGCTCGGGGAGATTTTTCCGAGCAGTACTTC
CDR3: CASSYIARGDFSEQYF

V: TRBV5-1
J: TRBJ2-3
size: -
D: TRBD1
DNA: TGCGCCAGCAGTAAAGGGGGCCCAGGCACAGATACGCAGTATTTT
CDR3: CASSKGGPGTDTQYF

V: TRBV9
J: TRBJ2-2
size: -
D: TRBD2
DNA: TGTGCCAGCAGCGTAGGGCTAGCGGGGAACACCGGGGAGCTGTTTTTT
CDR3: CASSVGLAGNTGELFF

V: TRBV28
J: TRBJ1-2
size: -
D: -
DNA: TGTGCCAGCAGTTTCCAGGGTCGGTCTAACTATGGCTACACCTTC
CDR3: CASSFQGRSNYGYTF

V: TRBV7-2
J: TRBJ2-7
size: -
D: -
DNA: TGTGCCAGCAGCTTCAGGGAGGTGTCCTACGAGCAGTACTTC
CDR3: CASSFREVSYEQYF

V: TRBV5-1
J: TRBJ2-1
size: -
D: -
DNA: TGCGCCAGCAGTACCACGGAGCCTTACAATGAGCAGTTCTTC
CDR3: CASSTTEPYNEQFF

V: TRBV30
J: TRBJ2-5
size: -
D: TRBD2
DNA: TGTGCCTGGAGTGAACAGCGGGGGGCGGGGGAGACCCAGTACTTC
CDR3: CAWSEQRGAGETQYF

V: TRBV2
J: TRBJ1-2
size: -
D: TRBD1
DNA: TGTGCCAGCAGTGAATCGGCCCGCATGAGGGGACAGAATGGCTACACCTTC
CDR3: CASSESARMRGQNGYTF

V: TRBV7-3
J: TRBJ2-6
size: -
D: -
DNA: TGTGCCAGCAGCTTACAGGGCGGGGCCAACGTCCTGACTTTC
CDR3: CASSLQGGANVLTF

V: TRBV24-1
J: TRBJ2-1
size: -
D: -
DNA: TGTGCCACCAGTACAGGGAGTGACTACAATGAGCAGTTCTTC
CDR3: CATSTGSDYNEQFF

V: TRBV5-5
J: TRBJ2-5
size: -
D: TRBD2
DNA: TGTGCCAGCAGCCCCCTCGGACTAGCGGTGTACCAAGAGACCCAGTACTTC
CDR3: CASSPLGLAVYQETQYF

V: TRBV4-2
J: TRBJ2-7
size: few
D: TRBD1
DNA: TGTGCCAGCAGCCAAGACGGACAGGTTGCCTACGAGCAGTACTTC
CDR3: CASSQDGQVAYEQYF

V: TRBV10-2
J: TRBJ2-5
size: -
D: -
DNA: TGCGCCAGTGCTACGGAGACCCAGTACTTC
CDR3: CASATETQYF

V: TRBV28
J: TRBJ1-2
size: -
D: -
DNA: TGTGCCAGCTTTCAGTCCCCAGGCACCTCCTACACCTTC
CDR3: CASFQSPGTSYTF

V: TRBV28
J: TRBJ1-5
size: -
D: -
DNA: TGTGCCAGCAGTCCCAGGGTTAGCAATCAGCCCCAGCATTTT
CDR3: CASSPRVSNQPQHF

V: TRBV25-1
J: TRBJ2-3
size: -
D: -
DNA: TGTGCCAGCAGTGAGTGGAGCCTTTGGGGCACAGATACGCAGTATTTT
CDR3: CASSEWSLWGTDTQYF